This T cell receptor beta chain was identified during a study of TIL therapy for anti-PD-1-resistant metastatic lung cancer. Turning to the study itself: Progressing patients received lymphodepletion, expanded TIL infusion and IL-2.

The CDR3 runs 16 residues. In germline, CDR1 is LGHNA, CDR2 YSLEER. The ends were cut back, 2 bases at V and 4 bases at J, with 15 bases in the middle. The libraries were made with immunoSEQ v3. Only in-frame clones appear in the TCRdb table, and some are missing; sequencing was by immunoSEQ multiplex PCR. Found here are just under 60,000 clones, less than 75% of them singletons; the top ten hold more than 1.5%. This clone was recorded at least ten times. Noted time point: pre-treatment sample, taken before nivolumab and TIL therapy. This specimen was blood, taken at baseline. The rearrangement joins TRBV4-3 to TRBJ1-3; possible D gene TRBD1, 5 bases. This sequence was found in a person aged 25-80 years with non-small cell lung cancer. The CDR3 nucleotides read TGCGCCAGCAGCCAACAGTTCACAGGAGCCGGAAACACCATATATTTT. This codes for CASSQQFTGAGNTIYF.